What follows are 19 T cell receptor beta chains derived from one specimen sequenced in a study of T cell responses to AZD1222 COVID-19 vaccine. Sequenced by immunoSEQ multiplex PCR; TCRdb stores in-frame clones only, minus some. The sample holds 100,000 to 150,000 clones, about 89% seen once. The specimen was peripheral blood, collected on day 0 of AZD1222 vaccination. The receptor set was obtained from an adult in good health.

In DNA, the CDR3 is TGTGCCAGTAGTACAGGGACTAGCGGGAGAGGAGTCTACAATGAGCAGTTCTTC. It yields the protein CASSTGTSGRGVYNEQFF. This chain links TRBV19 with TRBJ2-1; 14 bases match TRBD2. J gave up 3 bases and V 4 bases, and 8 bases lay outside the gene matches. Germline values: CDR1 LNHDA, CDR2 SQIVND (reference sequence). The CDR3 totals 18 residues.

The V gene is TRBV3-1 (or the pseudogene TRBV3-2), the J gene TRBJ2-2; the D gene could be TRBD1 or TRBD2 (5 bases each). Germline CDR1 LGHDT, CDR2 YNNKEL (reference sequence). Deletions cut 1 base from V and 8 bases from J, with 8 bases between. This CDR3 is built from 13 residues. The CDR3 loop reads CASSQARGGELFF. In DNA form, the CDR3 reads TGTGCCAGCAGCCAAGCGAGGGGAGGGGAGCTGTTTTTT.

This clone was observed a few times. V gene TRBV28 combines with J gene TRBJ2-5, with 12 positions matching TRBD2. After removal of 6 bases from V and 5 bases from J, the junction contained 13 bases not matched to a gene. This CDR3 is built from 17 residues. The V gene's germline CDR1 is MDHEN and CDR2 SYDVKM. CDR3 loop: CASRTPSLAGGLETQYF. For the CDR3, the DNA is TGTGCCAGCAGGACGCCCTCGCTAGCGGGAGGGCTGGAGACCCAGTACTTC.

V gene TRBV2 combines with J gene TRBJ2-5; 8 bases align to TRBD2. Germline CDR1 SNHLY, CDR2 FYNNEI. CDR3 length equals 12 residues. Unmatched junction bases numbered 5, after V lost 8 bases and J lost 6 bases. CDR3 in DNA: TGTGCCAGCGGACGCGGGGGGAAGACCCAGTACTTC. This encodes CASGRGGKTQYF. The whole variable domain, filled in from reference TRBV2 and TRBJ2-5, reads EPEVTQTPSHQVTQMGQEVILRCVPISNHLYFYWYRQILGQKVEFLVSFYNNEISEKSEIFDDQFSVERPDGSNFTLKIRSTKLEDSAMYFCASGRGGKTQYFGPGTRLLVL.

The genes are TRBV4-3 and TRBJ1-2; 10 nucleotides line up with TRBD1. Germline CDR1 is LGHNA and CDR2 is YSLEER. V was clipped by 1 base and J by 5 bases; unmatched bases: 1. The CDR3 covers 14 residues. The CDR3 DNA sequence: TGCGCCAGCAGCCAAGGGACAGGGGGGTATGGCTACACCTTC. This gives the protein CASSQGTGGYGYTF.

This chain uses TRBV23-1 with TRBJ1-3; no clear D gene. TRBV23-1 carries the ORF label, with uncertain function. The ends were cut back, 0 bases at V and 0 bases at J, with 15 bases in the middle. The CDR3 is 18 residues long. The CDR3 DNA is TGCGCCAGCAGTCAATCGGTCGCAGATTTTAACTCTGGAAACACCATATATTTT. This codes for CASSQSVADFNSGNTIYF.

The V gene is TRBV19, the J gene TRBJ1-1, with a tentative D call TRBD1 (5 bases). The ends were cut back, 6 bases at V and 3 bases at J, with 20 bases in the middle. The CDR3 is 16 residues long. Germline CDR1 LNHDA, CDR2 SQIVND (reference sequence). The CDR3 region is CASSRREGTSDTEAFF. The DNA of the CDR3 is TGTGCCAGTAGCCGGCGGGAGGGGACCTCTGACACTGAAGCTTTCTTT. The full variable domain, completed using reference TRBV19 and TRBJ1-1, is DGGITQSPKYLFRKEGQNVTLSCEQNLNHDAMYWYRQDPGQGLRLIYYSQIVNDFQKGDIAEGYSVSREKKESFPLTVTSAQKNPTAFYLCASSRREGTSDTEAFFGQGTRLTVV.

This rearrangement joins TRBV7-8 to TRBJ2-2; TRBD2 is a possible D gene (6 bases). Germline values: CDR1 SGHVS, CDR2 FQNEAQ. Trimming pared 2 bases from V and 2 bases from J, leaving 12 bases between. The CDR3 has 16 amino acids. CDR3 in amino acids: CASSLSQAGNTGELFF. The CDR3, as DNA: TGTGCCAGCAGCTTAAGCCAGGCGGGAAACACCGGGGAGCTGTTTTTT.

The chain is built from TRBV7-3 and TRBJ1-1; perhaps TRBD1 as D (5 bases). This CDR3 has 13 amino acids. V lost 5 bases, J lost 0 bases, and 7 bases lay in between. Germline V gene lookup returns CDR1 SGHTA and CDR2 FQGTGA. The CDR3 spells CASSETVNTEAFF. CDR3 bases: TGTGCCAGCAGCGAGACAGTGAACACTGAAGCTTTCTTT.

The chain is built from TRBV19 and TRBJ1-1; 10 bases line up with TRBD1. Looked up from germline, CDR1 is LNHDA and CDR2 is SQIVND (reference sequence). The V segment lost 7 bases and the J segment 7 bases; nucleotides outside the gene matches: 6. The CDR3 has 13 amino acids. The CDR3 spells CASTDRGQGEAFF. CDR3 nucleotides: TGTGCCAGTACCGACAGGGGGCAGGGTGAAGCTTTCTTT.

Comment on this clone: At one boundary the junction diverges from the germline segment, which might be a read error. This chain connects TRBV25-1 to TRBJ1-2; TRBD1 might be the D (5 bases). The length of the CDR3 is 13 residues. CDR1 is MGHDK and CDR2 is SYGVNS in the germline V gene. The CDR3 DNA reads as TGTGCCAGCAGGGAATCGGGGCCTTATGGCTACACCTTC. It translates to CASRESGPYGYTF.

The chain employs TRBV6-5 and TRBJ2-3, with TRBD2 matching over 12 bases. Per the germline V gene, CDR1 is MNHEY and CDR2 is SVGAGI. The V and J ends lost 3 bases and 10 bases, in that order; junction bases with no gene match: 5. This CDR3 contains 14 residues. In nucleotides, the CDR3 is TGTGCCAGCAGTTATCGACTAGCGGGGGCTTCGCAGTATTTT. Encoded protein: CASSYRLAGASQYF.

The rearrangement joins TRBV18 to TRBJ1-2; D might be TRBD1 (5 bases). Germline-derived CDR1 and CDR2 are KGHSH and LQKENI. The ends were cut back, 3 bases at V and 6 bases at J, with 11 bases in the middle. CDR3 length: 13 amino acids. The CDR3 loop is CASSPRTLNGYTF. The CDR3 DNA reads TGTGCCAGCTCACCGCGGACACTAAATGGCTACACCTTC.

The chain couples TRBV5-1 to TRBJ1-1; D gene ambiguous. V was cut by 4 bases and J by 0 bases, with 10 bases left in between. CDR3 length: 14 residues. Germline-derived CDR1 and CDR2 are SGHRS and YFSETQ. CDR3 sequence (DNA): TGCGCCAGCAGCCTAACAGATATGAACACTGAAGCTTTCTTT. It encodes CASSLTDMNTEAFF.

This rearrangement joins TRBV6-5 to TRBJ1-2; D call uncertain. The CDR3 consists of 13 residues. The V gene lost 0 bases and the J gene lost 6 bases, with 8 bases spanning the gap. Germline V CDR1 and CDR2: MNHEY, SVGAGI. The CDR3, as DNA: TGTGCCAGCAGTTACTCGACGGCAGATGGCTACACCTTC. Protein: CASSYSTADGYTF.

The chain recombines TRBV27 with TRBJ2-1, with D tentatively TRBD2 (5 bases). V was pared by 2 bases and J by 10 bases, with 12 bases between. The germline V gene has CDR1 MNHEY and CDR2 SMNVEV (reference sequence). The CDR3 sequence is 13 residues long. Here the CDR3 DNA reads TGTGCCAGCAGTTTAGTTGACGGAGGAGAGCAGTTCTTC. Residues: CASSLVDGGEQFF.

This clone was recorded only once. The V and J genes are TRBV5-6 and TRBJ2-7; no firm D call. The CDR3 has 17 residues. V lost 0 bases to trimming and J lost 6 bases, with 22 bases between them. Germline V gives CDR1 SGHDT, CDR2 YYEEEE. The CDR3 region is CASSLAPTEPNFFEQYF. The CDR3 DNA reads as TGTGCCAGCAGCTTGGCCCCAACAGAACCGAACTTTTTCGAGCAGTACTTC.

The rearrangement joins TRBV30 to TRBJ1-1; no definite D call. The CDR3 runs 14 residues. Per the germline V gene, CDR1 is GTSNPN and CDR2 is SVGIG (reference sequence). Trimming pared 0 bases from V and 2 bases from J, leaving 10 bases between. For the CDR3, the DNA is TGTGCCTGGAGTGTACGGCAAATAAACACTGAAGCTTTCTTT. It encodes CAWSVRQINTEAFF.

V usage is TRBV23-1 and J usage is TRBJ2-4, with a possible D match to TRBD1 (5 bases). TRBV23-1 is classed as an ORF, of uncertain function. Trimming left V 9 bases short and J 1 base short, with 25 bases between. The CDR3 contains 18 residues. CDR3: CARRNSTEEGPAKNIQYF. The CDR3 DNA sequence: TGCGCCAGGCGTAATTCGACAGAAGAAGGACCGGCCAAAAACATTCAGTACTTC.